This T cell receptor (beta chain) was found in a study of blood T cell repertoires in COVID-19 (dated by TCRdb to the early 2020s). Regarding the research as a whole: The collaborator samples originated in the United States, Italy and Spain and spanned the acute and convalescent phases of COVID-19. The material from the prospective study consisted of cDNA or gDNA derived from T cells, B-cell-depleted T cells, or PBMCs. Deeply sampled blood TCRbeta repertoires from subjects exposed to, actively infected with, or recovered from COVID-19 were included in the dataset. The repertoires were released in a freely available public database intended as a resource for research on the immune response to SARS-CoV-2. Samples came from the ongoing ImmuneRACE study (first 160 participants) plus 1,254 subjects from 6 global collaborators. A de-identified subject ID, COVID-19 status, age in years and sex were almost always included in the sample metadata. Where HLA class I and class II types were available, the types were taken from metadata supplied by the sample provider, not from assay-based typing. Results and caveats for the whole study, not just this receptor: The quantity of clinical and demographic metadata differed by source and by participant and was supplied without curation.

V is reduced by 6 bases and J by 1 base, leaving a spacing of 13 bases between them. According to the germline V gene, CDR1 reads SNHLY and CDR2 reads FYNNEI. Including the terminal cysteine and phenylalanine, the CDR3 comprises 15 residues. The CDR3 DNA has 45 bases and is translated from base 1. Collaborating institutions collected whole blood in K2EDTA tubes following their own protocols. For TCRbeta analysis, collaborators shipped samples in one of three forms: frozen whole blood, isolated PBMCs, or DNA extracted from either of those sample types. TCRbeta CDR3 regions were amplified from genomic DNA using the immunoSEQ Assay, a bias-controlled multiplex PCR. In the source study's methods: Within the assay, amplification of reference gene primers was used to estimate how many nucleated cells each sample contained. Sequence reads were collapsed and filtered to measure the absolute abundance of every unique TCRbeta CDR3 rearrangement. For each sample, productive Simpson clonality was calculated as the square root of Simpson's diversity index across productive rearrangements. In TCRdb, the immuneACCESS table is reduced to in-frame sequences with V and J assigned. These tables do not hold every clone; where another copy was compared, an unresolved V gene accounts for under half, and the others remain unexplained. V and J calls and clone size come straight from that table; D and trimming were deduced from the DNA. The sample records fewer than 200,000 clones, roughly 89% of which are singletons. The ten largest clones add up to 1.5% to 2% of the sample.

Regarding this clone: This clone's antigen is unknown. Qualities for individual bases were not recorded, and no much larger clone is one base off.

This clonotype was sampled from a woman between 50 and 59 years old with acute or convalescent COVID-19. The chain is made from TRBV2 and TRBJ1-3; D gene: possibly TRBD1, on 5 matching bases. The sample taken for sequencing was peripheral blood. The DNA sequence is TGTGCCAGCAGGAGCCAGGGAAGGTCTGGAAACACCATATATTTT. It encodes CASRSQGRSGNTIYF.